This T cell receptor (beta chain) was sequenced for a study of beta chain features in type 1 diabetes. This clone was counted a few times. As yet, its antigen is unknown. Overall study findings and caveats: When Type 1 diabetes patients were examined, their TCRB CDR3s proved moderately but significantly shorter in all four CD4+ subsets.

Germline trimming cut 6 bases from V and 1 base from J; bases unmatched to any gene: 5. Germline CDR1 reads SGHNT; CDR2 reads YYREEE (reference sequence). The CDR3 loop spans 15 amino acids. All of the isolated RNA was reverse transcribed, so expressed TCRB transcripts were sequenced. Here immunoSEQ multiplex PCR was the method, and the copy in TCRdb shows in-frame clones only, minus some. The table shows roughly 700,000 clones, with 13% occurring only once. V is TRBV5-4 and J is TRBJ2-1, with TRBD2 matching 9 bases. Sequencing was performed on naive CD4+ T cells from blood. The origin of this receptor is a man between 18 and 29 years old with type 1 diabetes. The CDR3 region is CASTDSGGSYNEQFF. DNA of the CDR3: TGTGCCAGCACCGATAGCGGGGGATCCTACAATGAGCAGTTCTTC.